This T cell receptor (beta chain) comes out of a study of Graves' ophthalmopathy and Graves' hyperthyroidism. Study-level results: From stable hyperthyroidism, ophthalmopathy was separated by a 13-signature model with 85% to 90% sensitivity and around 79% specificity. Blood shared most expanded thyroid clonotypes above 0.001 frequency.

This clonotype was counted ten times or more. Antigen specificity is unknown. Amplifying from RNA transcripts, the study obtained TCR beta CDR3 regions. HTBI primers were employed in first-round RT-PCR, then a second-round multiplex PCR followed. TCRdb reprocessed the multiplex PCR reads with MiXCR, giving one entry per CDR3 protein. The profile covers under 250,000 distinct CDR3 sequences, with about 22% appearing a single time and about 46% taken by the ten largest. Trimming shortened V by 8 bases and J by 4 bases, and 11 bases separated the two germline ends. Germline V gene lookup returns CDR1 SNHLY and CDR2 FYNNEI. The CDR3 extends over 12 amino acids.

The TCR was taken from a woman between 50 and 59 years old with Graves' ophthalmopathy. This rearrangement joins TRBV2 to TRBJ2-5; D tentatively reads TRBD1 or TRBD2 (5 bases each). Sequencing was done on a sample of peripheral blood. The CDR3: CASGTTRETQYF. Written as DNA, the CDR3 is TGTGCCAGCGGGACGACAAGAGAGACCCAGTACTTC.